This is a list of T cell receptor beta chains from one sample in a study of blood T cell repertoires in COVID-19. Sequencing was performed with immunoSEQ multiplex PCR; in TCRdb, only in-frame clones are kept and a portion is missing. The sample has some 320,000 clones; about 89% are singletons. Sequencing was done on a sample of PBMCs or T cells enriched from blood (not recorded which). The receptors originated from a man aged 55 to 70 who had recovered from COVID-19. Both conserved end residues are part of each CDR3. Fields, in order: CDR3 protein, V gene, J gene.

CDR3: CASSLGDRDQETQYF
V: TRBV11-2
J: TRBJ2-5

CDR3: CASSLEWEGGYEQFF
V: TRBV11-2
J: TRBJ2-1

CDR3: CASSHPGLAKSYNEQFF
V: TRBV7-9
J: TRBJ2-1

CDR3: CASSPKGQAYNQPQHF
V: TRBV25-1
J: TRBJ1-5

CDR3: CASSDRGLAGSGELFF
V: TRBV6-1
J: TRBJ2-2

CDR3: CASSELGTNSGNTIYF
V: TRBV25-1
J: TRBJ1-3

CDR3: CASRLWGANVLTF
V: TRBV6-5
J: TRBJ2-6

CDR3: CASSTGTVTDTQYF
V: TRBV5-4
J: TRBJ2-3

CDR3: CASMPGGVAGGYTF
V: TRBV25-1
J: TRBJ1-2

CDR3: CASSLIGPTDTQYF
V: TRBV27
J: TRBJ2-3

CDR3: CASSQEGLASGELFF
V: TRBV14
J: TRBJ2-2

CDR3: CASSLRAQGWNTGELFF
V: TRBV7-9
J: TRBJ2-2

CDR3: CASSLLNQPQHF
V: TRBV3-1/TRBV3-2
J: TRBJ1-5

CDR3: CASSLRHPLGYNEQFF
V: TRBV5-5
J: TRBJ2-1

CDR3: CASTISGTGGSGNTIYF
V: TRBV5-1
J: TRBJ1-3

CDR3: CASSPRRTSGLTDTQYF
V: TRBV9
J: TRBJ2-3

CDR3: CASSLTGYGYTF
V: TRBV5-1
J: TRBJ1-2

CDR3: CASSPRQGLNTGELFF
V: TRBV7-6
J: TRBJ2-2

CDR3: CASSLGGLAGGNTDTQYF
V: TRBV5-1
J: TRBJ2-3

CDR3: CASSPGDSKRTEAFF
V: TRBV19
J: TRBJ1-1

CDR3: CASSQATVNTEAFF
V: TRBV3-1/TRBV3-2
J: TRBJ1-1